The entry below gives a single T cell receptor (beta chain) sequence along with its context. This sample stems from a study of PD-L1 blockade in urothelial cancer. Turning to the study itself: Males with bladder-origin urothelial cancer made up about 90% of the 29 patients.

The time point here: peripheral blood 6 weeks after treatment start. Sequencing was performed with immunoSEQ multiplex PCR; in TCRdb, only in-frame clones are kept and a portion is missing. This table holds around 110,000 clones, about 91% found once. Trimming removed 0 bases from V and 6 bases from J, with 9 bases in between. Germline V gene lookup returns CDR1 SGHRS and CDR2 YFSETQ. The CDR3 is 14 residues long. The rearrangement links TRBV5-1 to TRBJ2-2; possibly TRBD2 for D (5 bases). This receptor was identified in a man aged 55 to 69 with urothelial cancer. Sample: PBMCs, taken around atezolizumab (anti-PD-L1) treatment. CDR3 sequence: CASSLERGSGELFF. CDR3 DNA: TGCGCCAGCAGCTTGGAACGGGGTTCCGGGGAGCTGTTTTTT.